These 25 T cell receptor beta chains came from one sample sequenced in a study of sequential checkpoint blockade in melanoma. Treatment reported: randomized to nivolumab then ipilimumab (arm A) or the reverse (arm B). The repertoire was sequenced with immunoSEQ multiplex PCR; TCRdb's copy has only in-frame clones and lacks some. The sample lists 13,000 or so clones; approximately 80% were seen once. Material: CD8+ T cells sorted from blood (inferred from file names), obtained from a patient given nivolumab and ipilimumab in sequence. These receptors all come from a human donor with melanoma.

In its sample, this clone is medium-sized. Different DNA sequences within this sample yield the same CDR3. V is TRBV6-4 and J is TRBJ2-1; D uncertain. The CDR3 loop spans 13 amino acids. Germline lookup yields CDR1 MRHNA and CDR2 SNTAGT. Between the trimmed V and J ends, which lost 5 bases and 8 bases, there was a span of 13 bases. The CDR3, as DNA: TGTGCCAGCAGTAGACTGGAGTCCGATGAGCAGTTCTTC. Its translation: CASSRLESDEQFF.

This clone was detected once. The chain recombines TRBV27 with TRBJ2-1, with 7 bases that match TRBD2. Per germline, CDR1 MNHEY and CDR2 SMNVEV (reference sequence). This CDR3 contains 14 residues. The junction had 5 bases not matched to a gene; V was cut back by 6 bases and J by 3 bases. CDR3 bases: TGTGCCAGCAGGGGCCTAGCGGTCTACAATGAGCAGTTCTTC. This gives the protein CASRGLAVYNEQFF.

The V and J genes are TRBV28 and TRBJ1-1, with 9 nucleotides matching TRBD1. CDR3 length equals 16 residues. V lost 7 bases, J lost 5 bases, and 14 bases stayed unmatched. Germline assignment: CDR1 MDHEN and CDR2 SYDVKM. This chain's CDR3 is CASTPLGGTGKTEAFF. Written as DNA, the CDR3 is TGTGCCAGCACTCCTCTGGGTGGGACAGGGAAGACTGAAGCTTTCTTT.

This clone was found a few times. V gene TRBV1 combines with J gene TRBJ2-3; TRBD1 reflects the table's D call only, with no check against the DNA. TRBV1 is flagged as a pseudogene. The CDR3 runs 18 residues. CDR3 amino acids: CTSSPPQGQGRSTDTQYF. CDR3 nucleotides: TGCACCAGCAGCCCCCCCCAGGGGCAGGGAAGGAGCACAGATACGCAGTATTTT.

The CDR3 here is CATSRDRSGGNQPQHF. The CDR3 coding sequence is TGTGCCACCAGCAGAGATCGGAGTGGAGGCAATCAGCCCCAGCATTTT. The chain carries TRBV15 and TRBJ1-5, with D unresolved. Germline-derived CDR1 and CDR2 are LNHNV and YYDKDF (reference sequence). The CDR3 totals 16 residues. Trimming pared 0 bases from V and 2 bases from J, leaving 11 bases between.

This clone has more than one count but fewer than ten. V gene TRBV28 combines with J gene TRBJ1-1; perhaps TRBD1 as D (6 bases). The CDR3 runs 15 residues. CDR1 is MDHEN, CDR2 SYDVKM, per germline. Trimming removed 3 bases from V and 1 base from J, with 12 bases in between. CDR3 in DNA: TGTGCCAGCAGTTTTATTGGCAGGGGGAACACTGAAGCTTTCTTT. Translation gives CASSFIGRGNTEAFF. Full variable domain (missing parts from reference TRBV28 and TRBJ1-1): DVKVTQSSRYLVKRTGEKVFLECVQDMDHENMFWYRQDPGLGLRLIYFSYDVKMKEKGDIPEGYSVSREKKERFSLILESASTNQTSMYLCASSFIGRGNTEAFFGQGTRLTVV.

This clone was detected a few times. The V call is TRBV29-1, the J call TRBJ2-5; maybe TRBD1 (6 bases). The CDR3 loop spans 14 amino acids. Germline V gene lookup returns CDR1 SQVTM and CDR2 ANQGSEA. The V and J ends lost 7 bases and 4 bases respectively, with 19 bases between them. CDR3 region: CSGYRDLNVETQYF. Here the CDR3 DNA reads TGCAGCGGATACAGGGATCTTAACGTAGAGACCCAGTACTTC.

V and J are TRBV13 and TRBJ2-1; 7 bases agree with TRBD1. The junction had 16 bases not matched to a gene; V was cut back by 5 bases and J by 9 bases. The germline V gene has CDR1 PRHDT and CDR2 FYEKMQ (reference sequence). The CDR3 consists of 16 residues. The CDR3 sequence is CASSPRGTEGSGEQFF. Here the CDR3 DNA reads TGTGCCAGCAGCCCTCGAGGGACAGAGGGTTCGGGTGAGCAGTTCTTC.

The chain links TRBV28 to TRBJ1-1, with D tentatively TRBD1 (5 bases). V lost 1 base and J lost 10, with 19 bases in between. Per germline, CDR1 MDHEN and CDR2 SYDVKM. The CDR3 contains 15 residues. CDR3 nucleotides: TGTGCCAGCAGTTTATTACCCCCGCAGGGCAATAGAGCTTTCTTT. Translating gives CASSLLPPQGNRAFF.

The rearrangement links TRBV6-4 to TRBJ2-3; no clear D gene. CDR1 is MRHNA and CDR2 is SNTAGT in the germline V gene. The CDR3 is 13 residues long. The ends were cut back, 8 bases at V and 2 bases at J, with 11 bases in the middle. The CDR3 DNA reads TGTGCCAGCGCCTACAGAGACACAGATACGCAGTATTTT. This encodes CASAYRDTDTQYF.

The chain carries TRBV28 and TRBJ1-4; TRBD1 is a possible D gene (6 bases). Germline CDR1 is MDHEN and CDR2 is SYDVKM. Trimming pared 2 bases from V and 2 bases from J, leaving 12 bases between. CDR3 length: 16 amino acids. The DNA of the CDR3 is TGTGCCAGCAGTTTAATGGGGGCTTTGACTAATGAAAAACTGTTTTTT. This codes for CASSLMGALTNEKLFF.

The V and J genes are TRBV19 and TRBJ2-2; no firm D call. This CDR3 region has 11 residues. With 5 bases removed from V and 5 bases from J, the gap between germline ends came to 3 bases. Germline CDR1 and CDR2: LNHDA and SQIVND (reference sequence). Written as DNA, the CDR3 is TGTGCCAGTAGTGCGACCGGGGAGCTGTTTTTT. The encoded protein is CASSATGELFF.

The genes are TRBV6-6 and TRBJ2-2; the D gene is possibly TRBD1 (5 bases). With 2 bases removed from V and 7 bases from J, the gap between germline ends came to 11 bases. The CDR3 has 14 amino acids. Germline values: CDR1 MNHNY, CDR2 SVGAGI (reference sequence). CDR3 nucleotide sequence: TGTGCCAGCAGTTACGGCAGGGAATACGGGGAGCTGTTTTTT. Its protein product is CASSYGREYGELFF.

The chain has TRBV14 and TRBJ2-1; tentative D call: TRBD1 (6 bases). The germline V and J ends were trimmed by 8 bases and 8 bases, with 19 bases remaining between them. Germline-derived CDR1 and CDR2 are SGHDN and FVKESK. The CDR3 sequence is 14 residues long. In DNA, the CDR3 is TGTGCCAGCGGTACCCAGGGGTTTATCGATGAGCAGTTCTTC. This gives the protein CASGTQGFIDEQFF.

The chain has TRBV29-1 and TRBJ2-1; 13 bases match TRBD2. The CDR3 loop spans 14 amino acids. V was pared by 5 bases and J by 6 bases, with 4 bases of the junction left unmatched. Germline CDR1 reads SQVTM; CDR2 reads ANQGSEA. The CDR3, as DNA: TGCAGCGTTTCCGGGACTAGCGGGGTCAATGAGCAGTTCTTC. This encodes CSVSGTSGVNEQFF.

The chain carries TRBV27 and TRBJ2-1; 8 bases map to TRBD2. This CDR3 has 15 amino acids. The V gene end was trimmed by 2 bases and the J gene end by 3 bases; junction bases not matched to a gene: 3. CDR1 is MNHEY, CDR2 SMNVEV, per germline (reference sequence). The CDR3 DNA is TGTGCCAGCAGTTTAGGGCTAGCGGGCTACAATGAGCAGTTCTTC. Protein sequence: CASSLGLAGYNEQFF.

This chain connects TRBV7-9 to TRBJ2-5; the D is unclear. CDR1 is SEHNR and CDR2 is FQNEAQ in the germline V gene (reference sequence). Between the trimmed V and J ends, which lost 6 bases and 5 bases, there was a span of 10 bases. The CDR3 covers 12 residues. CDR3 bases: TGTGCCAGCAGTCAATTCCAGGAGACCCAGTACTTC. This gives the protein CASSQFQETQYF.

CDR3 DNA sequence: TGCGCCAGCAGCCTTCAAGGGAGCTCCTACAATGAGCAGTTCTTC. Residues: CASSLQGSSYNEQFF. The chain has TRBV5-1 and TRBJ2-1; possibly TRBD2 for D (5 bases). V lost 4 bases and J lost 0, with 11 bases in between. The CDR3 is made up of 15 amino acids. The germline V gene has CDR1 SGHRS and CDR2 YFSETQ.

This clone has only a few counts. The rearrangement uses TRBV5-6 and TRBJ1-2; TRBD1 is a possible D gene (5 bases). V lost 0 bases to trimming and J lost 9 bases, with 9 bases between them. This CDR3 is 12 amino acids long. Germline V gives CDR1 SGHDT, CDR2 YYEEEE. CDR3: CASSLGQGRYTF. The CDR3 DNA follows: TGTGCCAGCAGCTTGGGGCAGGGCCGCTACACCTTC.

V and J are TRBV29-1 and TRBJ2-7, with D unclear. CDR1 is SQVTM, CDR2 ANQGSEA, per germline. This CDR3 is built from 12 residues. The V end was cut by 7 bases, the J end by 4 bases, with 14 bases between. The CDR3 nucleotides are TGCAGCGCCGGTCCGGAGTTTTACGAGCAGTACTTC. Its protein product is CSAGPEFYEQYF.

The chain couples TRBV5-1 to TRBJ2-1; D gene unclear. From germline, CDR1 is SGHRS and CDR2 YFSETQ. The V end lost 0 bases, the J end lost 4 bases, and 5 bases lay between the germline ends. The CDR3 sequence is 13 residues long. The CDR3, as DNA: TGCGCCAGCAGCTTGGCACTTTACAATGAGCAGTTCTTC. This translates into CASSLALYNEQFF.

CDR3 nucleotide sequence: TGTGCCAGCAGCTGGGGACTAGCGGGAGTGGCAGATACGCAGTATTTT. Encoded protein: CASSWGLAGVADTQYF. The rearrangement joins TRBV5-6 to TRBJ2-3, with TRBD2 matching 14 bases. The V gene end was trimmed by 3 bases and the J gene end by 4 bases; junction bases not matched to a gene: 4. This CDR3 is 16 amino acids long. Germline values: CDR1 SGHDT, CDR2 YYEEEE.

This chain links TRBV27 with TRBJ1-2, with D possibly matching TRBD1 (6 bases). The CDR3 has 14 residues. With 3 bases removed from V and 4 bases from J, the gap between germline ends came to 12 bases. Germline lookup yields CDR1 MNHEY and CDR2 SMNVEV (reference sequence). The CDR3 loop reads CASSLGGLGYGYTF. The CDR3 DNA reads as TGTGCCAGCAGTTTGGGGGGGCTCGGCTATGGCTACACCTTC.

This chain links TRBV27 with TRBJ2-3; D perhaps matches TRBD2 (6 bases). This CDR3 comprises 17 residues. V was cut by 2 bases and J by 6 bases, with 21 bases left in between. Germline V lookup: CDR1 MNHEY, CDR2 SMNVEV (reference sequence). In nucleotides, the CDR3 is TGTGCCAGCAGTTTAGTGGACCCGGGAGTCACCGTCGATACGCAGTATTTT. Protein sequence: CASSLVDPGVTVDTQYF.

The CDR3 DNA reads as TGTGCCTGGGGAGGGACAGGGGGCCCTCTCTATGGCTACACCTTC. This codes for CAWGGTGGPLYGYTF. The chain joins TRBV30 to TRBJ1-2, with 12 bases identical to TRBD1. J gave up 4 bases and V 5 bases, and 8 bases lay outside the gene matches. The CDR3 extends over 15 amino acids. Germline values: CDR1 GTSNPN, CDR2 SVGIG (reference sequence).